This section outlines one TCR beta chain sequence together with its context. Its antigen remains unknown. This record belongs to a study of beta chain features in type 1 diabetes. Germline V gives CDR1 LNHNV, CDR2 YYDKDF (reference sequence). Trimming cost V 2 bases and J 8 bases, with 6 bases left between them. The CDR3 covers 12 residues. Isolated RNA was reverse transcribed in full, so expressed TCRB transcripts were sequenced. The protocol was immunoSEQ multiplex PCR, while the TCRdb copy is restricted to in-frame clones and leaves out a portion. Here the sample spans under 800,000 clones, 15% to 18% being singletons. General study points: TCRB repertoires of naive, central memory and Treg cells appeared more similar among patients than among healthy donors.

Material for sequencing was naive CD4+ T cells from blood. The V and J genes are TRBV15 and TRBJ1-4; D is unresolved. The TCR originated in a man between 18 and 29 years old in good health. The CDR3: CATSRSHEKLFF. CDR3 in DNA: TGTGCCACCAGCAGATCACACGAAAAACTGTTTTTT.